This TCR beta chain was captured by sequencing in a study of OX40 agonist ivuxolimab in advanced cancers. With respect to the entire study: Ivuxolimab was an agonistic, fully human IgG2 monoclonal antibody directed against OX40 (CD134), a costimulatory receptor. Intravenous ivuxolimab was administered to patients every 2 weeks at six dose levels: 0.01, 0.1, 0.3, 1.5, 3 and 10 mg/kg. Of the 50 to 55 dose-escalation patients, hepatocellular carcinoma was present in some 19, melanoma in some 15, renal cell carcinoma in 9 and head and neck cancer in 9. In the dose-escalation cohort, about four fifths of patients were male, and the mean age was 60 years with a range of about 20 to 80. Prior anti-PD-1, anti-PD-L1 or anti-CTLA-4 therapy was permitted, and approximately 40% of dose-escalation patients had received checkpoint inhibitors. Partial responses were achieved by three dose-escalation patients, of whom one had hepatocellular carcinoma and two had cutaneous melanoma. The purpose of peripheral TCRbeta sequencing was to test whether ivuxolimab changed TCR sequence diversity and led to clonal T-cell expansion. The paper describes the monotherapy dose-escalation part (N = 52 patients) of the phase I trial of ivuxolimab.

Concerning this clone itself: The antigen this receptor binds is unknown. Nothing much larger sits one base from this clone, and base qualities are not available.

Genomic DNA was isolated from the sorted cells so that the TCRbeta CDR3 region could be sequenced. The immunoSEQ Assay was used for sequencing of TCRbeta CDR3 regions. TCRdb carries this immuneACCESS record with in-frame sequences only. Its versions omit some clonotypes, under half of them owing to an unresolved V gene in the studies checked, with the rest unexplained. The table for this sample lists roughly 55,000 clones; approximately 86% of them were counted only once. The top ten constitute roughly an eighth of the sample. The trial excluded patients who had a history of autoimmune disease or who were on systemic immunosuppression. Peripheral blood for TCR sequencing was collected from all dose cohorts at baseline, on cycle 4 day 1, and on cycle 7 day 1. Samples were obtained from an open-label, multicenter, first-in-human phase I dose-escalation trial of ivuxolimab. The trial enrolled adults with locally advanced or metastatic head and neck squamous cell, hepatocellular, melanoma or renal cell carcinoma. CD4+ and CD8+ T cells were sorted separately from peripheral blood before TCR sequencing.

Study-wide conclusions, independent of this receptor: Clonal expansion of both CD4+ and CD8+ blood T cells was observed from baseline to week 6 at doses 0.1 to 3.0 mg/kg. Low levels of normalized T-cell clonal expansion were also shown by some nonresponding patients. On average, CD8+ T cells showed more expanded clones than CD4+ T cells after ivuxolimab. Antigen specificity was not determined for the clonally expanded peripheral T cells. In partial responders in the 0.1-3.0 mg/kg groups, normalized peripheral clonal expansion was found to be among the lowest, especially among CD8+ T cells.

V lost 5 bases and J lost 8 bases, and the count of bases not matched to a germline gene is 13. From the cysteine up to the phenylalanine, the CDR3 has a length of 16 residues. Of all the DNA, just the CDR3 is kept, 48 bases in frame from base 1. CDR1 is given as SGHNT and CDR2 as YYREEE, both from the germline V gene (reference sequence). Source: CD4+ or CD8+ T cells sorted from blood, taken in a trial of the OX40 agonist ivuxolimab. The chain joins TRBV5-4 to TRBJ2-1, and 10 junction bases match TRBD1. This clonotype was obtained from an adult with an advanced solid tumor such as melanoma, head and neck, liver or kidney cancer. This receptor has the CDR3 CASSSPGTGDIHEQFF. The nucleotide sequence is TGTGCCAGCAGTTCCCCGGGGACAGGGGATATCCATGAGCAGTTCTTC. The reference TRBV5-4 and TRBJ2-1 proteins fill in what lies around the CDR3, so the full variable domain reads ETGVTQSPTHLIKTRGQQVTLRCSSQSGHNTVSWYQQALGQGPQFIFQYYREEENGRGNFPPRFSGLQFPNYSSELNVNALELDDSALYLCASSSPGTGDIHEQFFGPGTRLTVL.